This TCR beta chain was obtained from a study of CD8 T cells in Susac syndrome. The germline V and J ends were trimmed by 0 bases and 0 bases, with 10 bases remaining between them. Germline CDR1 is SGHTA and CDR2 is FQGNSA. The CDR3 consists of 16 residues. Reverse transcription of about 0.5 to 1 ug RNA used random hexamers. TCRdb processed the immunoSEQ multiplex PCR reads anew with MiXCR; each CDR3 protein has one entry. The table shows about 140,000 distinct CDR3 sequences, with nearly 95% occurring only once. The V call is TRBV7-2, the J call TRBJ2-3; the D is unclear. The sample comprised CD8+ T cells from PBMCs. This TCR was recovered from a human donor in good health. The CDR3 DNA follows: TGTGCCAGCAGCTTAGCGCCAAGCTGGAGCACAGATACGCAGTATTTT. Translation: CASSLAPSWSTDTQYF.